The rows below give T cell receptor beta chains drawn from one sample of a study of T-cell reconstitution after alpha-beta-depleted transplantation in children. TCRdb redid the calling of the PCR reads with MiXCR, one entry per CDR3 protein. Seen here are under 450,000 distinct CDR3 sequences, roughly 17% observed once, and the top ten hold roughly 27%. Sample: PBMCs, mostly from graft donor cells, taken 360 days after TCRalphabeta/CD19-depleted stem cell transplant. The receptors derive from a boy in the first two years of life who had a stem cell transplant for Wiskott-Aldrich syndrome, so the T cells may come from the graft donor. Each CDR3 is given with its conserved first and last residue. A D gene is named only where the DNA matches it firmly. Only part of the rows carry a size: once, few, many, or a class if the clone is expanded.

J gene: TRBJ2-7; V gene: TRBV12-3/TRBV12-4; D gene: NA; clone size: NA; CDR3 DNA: TGTGCCAGCAGTTTCAGGGGCGAGCAGTACTTC; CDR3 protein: CASSFRGEQYF
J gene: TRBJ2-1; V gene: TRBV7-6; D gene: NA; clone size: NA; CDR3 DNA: TGTGCCAGCAGCTTAAAGGAGGGCTACAATGAGCAGTTCTTC; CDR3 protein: CASSLKEGYNEQFF
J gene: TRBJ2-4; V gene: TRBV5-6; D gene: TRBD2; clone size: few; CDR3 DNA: TGTGCCAGCAGCTTGGGAGCGGGGTTCCCGGAGTACTTC; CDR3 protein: CASSLGAGFPEYF
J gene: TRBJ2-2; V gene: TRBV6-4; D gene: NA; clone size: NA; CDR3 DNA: TGTGCCTTCTGTTTAGTTTCGCCGTTAACAGGAGCCTACACCGGGGAGCTGTTTTTT; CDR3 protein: CAFCLVSPLTGAYTGELFF
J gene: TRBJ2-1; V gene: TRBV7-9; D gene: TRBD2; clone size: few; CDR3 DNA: TGTGCCAGCAGCATACCGGGAGGAGCCTACAATGAGCAGTTCTTC; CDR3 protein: CASSIPGGAYNEQFF
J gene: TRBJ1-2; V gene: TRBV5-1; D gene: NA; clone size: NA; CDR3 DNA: TGCGCCAGCAGCTTGGGGTTTAGCGGAGATGGCTACACCTTC; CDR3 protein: CASSLGFSGDGYTF
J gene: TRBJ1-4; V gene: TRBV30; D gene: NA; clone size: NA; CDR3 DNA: TGTGCCTGGAGCCGAGACCGGCCAACTAATGAAAAACTGTTTTTT; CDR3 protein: CAWSRDRPTNEKLFF
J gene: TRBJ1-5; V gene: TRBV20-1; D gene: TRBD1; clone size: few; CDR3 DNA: TGCAGTGCTATGTCCGGACAGGGAAGAGGCAATCAGCCCCAGCATTTT; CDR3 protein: CSAMSGQGRGNQPQHF
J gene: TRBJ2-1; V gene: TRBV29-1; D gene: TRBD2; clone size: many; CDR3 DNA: TGCAGCGTTGAGACTAGCGGGAGCGGCGAGCAGTTCTTC; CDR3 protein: CSVETSGSGEQFF
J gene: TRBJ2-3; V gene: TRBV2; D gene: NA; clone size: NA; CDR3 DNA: TGTGCCAGCAGTGATGACTGGGCGGGCACAGATACGCAGTATTTT; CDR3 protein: CASSDDWAGTDTQYF
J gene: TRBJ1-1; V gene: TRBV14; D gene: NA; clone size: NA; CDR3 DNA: TGTGCCAGCAAGGGCAGTTCGGTGAACACTGAAGCTTTCTTT; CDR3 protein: CASKGSSVNTEAFF
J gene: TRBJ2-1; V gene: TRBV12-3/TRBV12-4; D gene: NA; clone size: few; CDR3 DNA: TGTGCCAGCAGCCTGGGCCATCGTTATGAGCAGTTCTTC; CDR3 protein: CASSLGHRYEQFF
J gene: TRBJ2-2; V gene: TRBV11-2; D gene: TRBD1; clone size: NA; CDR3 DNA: TGTGCCAGTCATCGACAGGGATTCACCGGGGAGCTGTTTTTT; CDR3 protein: CASHRQGFTGELFF
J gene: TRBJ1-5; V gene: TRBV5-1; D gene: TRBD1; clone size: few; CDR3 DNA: TGCGCCAGCAGCTTAGACAGGGATCAGCCCCAGCATTTT; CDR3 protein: CASSLDRDQPQHF
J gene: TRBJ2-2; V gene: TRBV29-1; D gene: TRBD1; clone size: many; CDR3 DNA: TGCAGCGTTGGACAGGGGGCGAACACCGGGGAGCTGTTTTTT; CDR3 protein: CSVGQGANTGELFF
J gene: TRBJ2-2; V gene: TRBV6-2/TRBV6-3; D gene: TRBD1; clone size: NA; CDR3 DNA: TGTGCCAGCAGTTTCTGGACAGGGGAAACCACCGGGGAGCTGTTTTTT; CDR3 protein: CASSFWTGETTGELFF
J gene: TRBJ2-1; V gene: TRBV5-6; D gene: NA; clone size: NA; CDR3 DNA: TGTGCCAGCAGCAGACAGAGCTCCTACAATGAGCAGTTCTTC; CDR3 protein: CASSRQSSYNEQFF
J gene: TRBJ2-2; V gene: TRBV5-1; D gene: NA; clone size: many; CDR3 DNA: TGCGCCAGCAGCTTAGGACACACCGGGGAGCTGTTTTTT; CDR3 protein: CASSLGHTGELFF
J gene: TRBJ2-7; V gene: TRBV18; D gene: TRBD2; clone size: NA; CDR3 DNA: TGTGCCAGCTCACCCCTGACTAGCGGGGAAAACGAGCAGTACTTC; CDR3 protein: CASSPLTSGENEQYF
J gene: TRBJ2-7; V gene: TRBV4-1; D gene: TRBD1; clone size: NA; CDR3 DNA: TGCGCCAGCAGCGAGGGACAGGGGCTCGTGTACGAGCAGTACTTC; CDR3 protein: CASSEGQGLVYEQYF
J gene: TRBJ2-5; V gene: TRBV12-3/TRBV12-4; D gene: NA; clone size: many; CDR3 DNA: TGTGCCAGCAGTTTTTGGACTCAGCTTCCCCAAGAGACCCAGTACTTC; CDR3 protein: CASSFWTQLPQETQYF
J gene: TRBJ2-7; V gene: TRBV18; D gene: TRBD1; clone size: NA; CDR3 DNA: TGTGCCAGCTCACCGTGGACAGGGGGCACCTACGAGCAGTACTTC; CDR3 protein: CASSPWTGGTYEQYF
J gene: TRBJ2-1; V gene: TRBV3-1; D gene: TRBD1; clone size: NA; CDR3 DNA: TGTGCCAGCAGCCACACAGGGGCGGTTGAGCAGTTCTTC; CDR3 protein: CASSHTGAVEQFF
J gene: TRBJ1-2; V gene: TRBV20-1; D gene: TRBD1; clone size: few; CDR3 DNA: TGCAGTGCTAGAGATACCCGACAGGGCTATGGCTACACCTTC; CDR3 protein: CSARDTRQGYGYTF
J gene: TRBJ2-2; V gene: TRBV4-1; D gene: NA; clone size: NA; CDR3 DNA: TGCGCCAGCAGCCAAGTACTAAAGAACACCGGGGAGCTGTTTTTT; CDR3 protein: CASSQVLKNTGELFF
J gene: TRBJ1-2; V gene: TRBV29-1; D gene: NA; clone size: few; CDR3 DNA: TGCAGCGTTGAAACCGCTAACTATGGCTACACCTTC; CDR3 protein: CSVETANYGYTF
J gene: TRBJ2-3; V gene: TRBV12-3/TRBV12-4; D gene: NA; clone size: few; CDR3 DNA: TGTGCCAGCAGTTTGAGACAGGCAAGGGGCACAGATACGCAGTATTTT; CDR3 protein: CASSLRQARGTDTQYF
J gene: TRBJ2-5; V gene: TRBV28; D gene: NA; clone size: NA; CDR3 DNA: TGTGCCAGCAGTTTTTTGGGCGGCCAAGAGACCCAGTACTTC; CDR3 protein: CASSFLGGQETQYF
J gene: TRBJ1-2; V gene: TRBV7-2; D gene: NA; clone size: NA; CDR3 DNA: TGTGCCAGCAGCTTAAGTTACCAGGGTTTGGGCTACACCTTC; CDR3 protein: CASSLSYQGLGYTF
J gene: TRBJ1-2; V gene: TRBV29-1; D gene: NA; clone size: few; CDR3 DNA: TGCAGCGTTGGTGGGACTGCTGGCTACACCTTC; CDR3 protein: CSVGGTAGYTF
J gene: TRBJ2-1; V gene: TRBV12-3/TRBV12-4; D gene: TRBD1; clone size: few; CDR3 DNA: TGTGCCAGCAGTTTACTAGGGGGCGGGTTCTTC; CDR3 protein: CASSLLGGGFF
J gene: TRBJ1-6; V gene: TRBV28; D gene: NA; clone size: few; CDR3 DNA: TGTGCCAGCAGTTTGGCGGCGGTAATGACAGGTGGTGATTCACCCCTCCACTTT; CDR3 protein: CASSLAAVMTGGDSPLHF
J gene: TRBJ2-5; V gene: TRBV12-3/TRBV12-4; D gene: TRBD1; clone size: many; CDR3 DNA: TGTGCCAGCAGTCCACAGGGGCAAGAGACCCAGTACTTC; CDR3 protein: CASSPQGQETQYF
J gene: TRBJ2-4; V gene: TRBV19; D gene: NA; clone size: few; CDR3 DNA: TGTGCCAGTAGTATCGGCCAGCATCAGTACTTC; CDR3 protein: CASSIGQHQYF
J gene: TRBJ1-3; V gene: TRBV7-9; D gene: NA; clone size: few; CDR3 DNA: TGTGCCAGCAGCTTAGTCCCTTCGAAACGAAACACCATATATTTT; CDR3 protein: CASSLVPSKRNTIYF
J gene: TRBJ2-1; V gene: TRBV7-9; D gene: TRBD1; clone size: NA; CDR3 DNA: TGTGCCAGCAGCTCAGGGCGGGACAGGGCTTACAATGAGCAGTTCTTC; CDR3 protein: CASSSGRDRAYNEQFF
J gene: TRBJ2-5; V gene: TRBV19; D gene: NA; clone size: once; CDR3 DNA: TGTGCCAGTAGTATATCCTCGGGGAGAGAGACCCAGTACTTC; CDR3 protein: CASSISSGRETQYF
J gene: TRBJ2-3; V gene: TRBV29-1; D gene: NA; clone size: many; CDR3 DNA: TGCAGCGTCGCTGCCGACAAGTTCGGTACAGATACGCAGTATTTT; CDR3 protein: CSVAADKFGTDTQYF
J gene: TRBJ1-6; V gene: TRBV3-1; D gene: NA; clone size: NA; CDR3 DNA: TGTGCCAGCAGCCAAGTTCCAGGGAGCTCCTATAATTCACCCCTCCACTTT; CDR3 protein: CASSQVPGSSYNSPLHF
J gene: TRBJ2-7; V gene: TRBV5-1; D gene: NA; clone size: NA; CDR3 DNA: TGCGCCAGCAGCAGCCAGGGGCACTACTACGAGCAGTACTTC; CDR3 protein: CASSSQGHYYEQYF
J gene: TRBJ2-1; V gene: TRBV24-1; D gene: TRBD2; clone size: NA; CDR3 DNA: TGTGCCACCAGTGATTTACCTGGACTAGCGGGAGCACGGAATGAGCAGTTCTTC; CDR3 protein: CATSDLPGLAGARNEQFF
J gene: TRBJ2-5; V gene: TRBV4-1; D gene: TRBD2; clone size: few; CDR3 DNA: TGCGCCAGCAGCCCACTAGCGGTGTACCAAGAGACCCAGTACTTC; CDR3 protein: CASSPLAVYQETQYF
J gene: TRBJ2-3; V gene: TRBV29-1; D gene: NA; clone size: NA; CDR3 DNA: TGCAGCCACCTCCAGGTTGTTAGCACAGATACGCAGTATTTT; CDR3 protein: CSHLQVVSTDTQYF
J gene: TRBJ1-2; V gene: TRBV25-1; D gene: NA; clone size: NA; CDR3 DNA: TGTGCCAGCAGTGAGGTTGGTGATGGCTACACCTTC; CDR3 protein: CASSEVGDGYTF
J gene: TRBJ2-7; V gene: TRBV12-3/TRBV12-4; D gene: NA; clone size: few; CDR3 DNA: TGTGCCAGCAGTTATCGGGACATGTCCTACGAGCAGTACTTC; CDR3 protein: CASSYRDMSYEQYF
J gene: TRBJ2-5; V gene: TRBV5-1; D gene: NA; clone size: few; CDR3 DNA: TGCGCCAGCAGCTTAAACGGGGGATGGGAGACCCAGTACTTC; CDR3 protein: CASSLNGGWETQYF
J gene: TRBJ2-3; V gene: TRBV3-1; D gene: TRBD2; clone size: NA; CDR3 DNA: TGTGCCAGCAGCCAAGAACCAAGGACTAGTTACACCGATACGCAGTATTTT; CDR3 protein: CASSQEPRTSYTDTQYF
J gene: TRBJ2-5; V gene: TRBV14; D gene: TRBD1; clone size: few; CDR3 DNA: TGTGCCAGCAGCCGTCCGGGACAGGGAGGAGAGACCCAGTACTTC; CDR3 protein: CASSRPGQGGETQYF
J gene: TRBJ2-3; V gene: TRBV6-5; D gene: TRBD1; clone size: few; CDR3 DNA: TGTGCCAGCAGTTACACAGGGGGAGCGACAGATACGCAGTATTTT; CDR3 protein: CASSYTGGATDTQYF
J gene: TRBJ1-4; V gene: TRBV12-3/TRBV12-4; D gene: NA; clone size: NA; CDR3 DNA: TGTGCCAGCAGGACAGATGAAAAACTGTTTTTT; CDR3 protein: CASRTDEKLFF
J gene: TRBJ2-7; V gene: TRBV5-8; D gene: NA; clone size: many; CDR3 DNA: TGTGCCAGCAACTGGAGGGGTAGCTACGAGCAGTACTTC; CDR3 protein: CASNWRGSYEQYF
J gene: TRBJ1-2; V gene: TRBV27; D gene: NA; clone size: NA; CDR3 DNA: TGTGCCAGCAGTGCGACGGGAGACTATGGCTACACCTTC; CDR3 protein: CASSATGDYGYTF
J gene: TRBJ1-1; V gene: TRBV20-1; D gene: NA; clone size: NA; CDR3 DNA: TGCAGTCACCTCAGGTCCCTCTGGAACACTGAAGCTTTCTTT; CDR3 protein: CSHLRSLWNTEAFF